Reported below is one TCR beta chain. Its target is unknown. The sample is drawn from a study of identical twins. Healthy Caucasians were all of the donors. This CDR3 region has 15 residues. Germline V CDR1 and CDR2: WSHSY, SAAADI. The ends lost 4 bases at V and 5 bases at J; junction bases unmatched: 7. From the 5' RACE reads, TCRdb called clonotypes with MiXCR, one entry per CDR3 protein. This sample carries fewer than 20,000 distinct CDR3 sequences, 55% to 75% of them seen once, and the ten largest clones take approximately 5.6%. General study results and limits: The conclusions drew on cross-sectional statistical analysis instead of tracking the same donors. Zero-insertion analyses were open to partial confounding by invariant MAIT and iNKT cells. Out-of-frame beta sequences exhibited a weaker degree of excess twin sharing.

The TCR was taken from a woman between 18 and 30 years old in good health. This table probably holds off-target reads from a library built for another chain. The sequencing sample was made of memory (CD45RO+) T cells sorted from blood. The chain couples TRBV10-2 to TRBJ2-7; 11 nucleotides line up with TRBD2. The CDR3 is CASSGRIAGGNEQYF. DNA of the CDR3: TGCGCCAGCAGTGGAAGGATAGCGGGAGGGAACGAGCAGTACTTC.